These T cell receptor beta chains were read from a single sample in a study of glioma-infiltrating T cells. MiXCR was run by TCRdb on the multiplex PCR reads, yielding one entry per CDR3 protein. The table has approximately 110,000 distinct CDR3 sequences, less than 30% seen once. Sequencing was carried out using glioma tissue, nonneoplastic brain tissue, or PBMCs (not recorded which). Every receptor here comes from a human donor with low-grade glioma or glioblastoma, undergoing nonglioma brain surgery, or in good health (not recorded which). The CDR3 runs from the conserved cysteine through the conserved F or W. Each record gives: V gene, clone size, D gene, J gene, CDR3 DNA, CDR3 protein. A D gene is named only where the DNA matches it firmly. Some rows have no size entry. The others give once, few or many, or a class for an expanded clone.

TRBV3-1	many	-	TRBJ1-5	TGTGCCAGCAGCCCTCGGAACGAACATCAGCCCCAGCATTTT	CASSPRNEHQPQHF
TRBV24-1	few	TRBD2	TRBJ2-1	TGTGCCACCTCTAGCGGGAGGGCCTTGAATGAGCAGTTCTTC	CATSSGRALNEQFF
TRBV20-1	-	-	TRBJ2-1	TGCAGTGCTGCCAACACAGGGAACTACGAGCAGTTCTTC	CSAANTGNYEQFF
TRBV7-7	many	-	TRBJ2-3	TGTGCCAGCAGCCTGGGGGGCGTCACAGATACGCAGTATTTT	CASSLGGVTDTQYF
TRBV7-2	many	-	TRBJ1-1	TGTGCCAGCAGCCGACCGGGGCCCACTGAAGCTTTCTTT	CASSRPGPTEAFF
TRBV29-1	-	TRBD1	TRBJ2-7	TGCAGCGTTGACCTGATACAGGGGCACGAGCAGTACTTC	CSVDLIQGHEQYF
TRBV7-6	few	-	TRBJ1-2	TGTGCCAGCAGCTTTTCCGGGGGAGCCTATGGCTACACCTTC	CASSFSGGAYGYTF
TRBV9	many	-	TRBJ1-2	TGTGCCAGCAGCACCAGGGACAAAGGCTATGGCTACACCTTC	CASSTRDKGYGYTF
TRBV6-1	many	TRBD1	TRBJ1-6	TGTGCCAGCAGTCGACAGGGAGGGTATTCACCCCTCCACTTT	CASSRQGGYSPLHF
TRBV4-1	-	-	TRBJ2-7	TGCGCCAGCAGCCAGGGTCGCGCGGCGAGTGAGCAGTACTTC	CASSQGRAASEQYF
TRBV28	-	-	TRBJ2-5	TGTGCCAGCAGTAGGGACCATCAAGAGACCCAGTACTTC	CASSRDHQETQYF
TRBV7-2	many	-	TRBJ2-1	TGTGCCAGCAGCTTAGTGGGGAGTAGCTCCTACAATGAGCAGTTCTTC	CASSLVGSSSYNEQFF
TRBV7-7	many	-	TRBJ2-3	TGTGCTAGCAGCCAGACGACAGCCTCAGATACGCAGTATTTT	CASSQTTASDTQYF
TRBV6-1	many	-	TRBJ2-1	TGTGCCAGCAGCCTCCCAGGAGTCCCTCAAGCGCAGTTCTTC	CASSLPGVPQAQFF
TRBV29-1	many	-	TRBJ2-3	TGCAGCGTTGAGGGAGACAGATCCGATACGCAGTATTTT	CSVEGDRSDTQYF
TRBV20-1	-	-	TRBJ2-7	TGTTCTAGGGCAGTAGCCTACGAGCAGTACTTC	CSRAVAYEQYF
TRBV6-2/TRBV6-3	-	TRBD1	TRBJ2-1	TGTGCCAGCACCAGGACCGGGACAGGGTATGAGCAGTTCTTC	CASTRTGTGYEQFF
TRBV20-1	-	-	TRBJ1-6	TGCAGTGTTGCTATAAGGCAAGGCTCCTATAATTCACCCCTCCACTTT	CSVAIRQGSYNSPLHF
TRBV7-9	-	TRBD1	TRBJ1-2	TGTGCCAGCAGCTTATTAGGACAGGGGGATGGCTACACCTTC	CASSLLGQGDGYTF
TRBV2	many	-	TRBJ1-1	TGTGCCAGCAGTGAACGGCAGGCCGGAATGAACACTGAAGCTTTCTTT	CASSERQAGMNTEAFF
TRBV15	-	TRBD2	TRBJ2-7	TGTGCCACATCGGGCGGGGGTGCAGAGGACGAGCAGTACTTC	CATSGGGAEDEQYF
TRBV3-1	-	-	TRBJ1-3	TGTGCCAGCAGCCAAGGTTTACAGAGCCGCTCTGGAAACACCATATATTTT	CASSQGLQSRSGNTIYF
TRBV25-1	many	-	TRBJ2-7	TGTGCCAGCAGTTTACGCGGAGAGGCCCACGAGCAGTACTTC	CASSLRGEAHEQYF
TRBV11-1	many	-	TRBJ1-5	TGTGCCAGCAGCTTAGACGGCGGGATTCAGCCCCAGCATTTT	CASSLDGGIQPQHF
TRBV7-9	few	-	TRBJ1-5	TGTGCCAGCAGCTTAGATTTTTGGAACCAGCCCCAGCATTTT	CASSLDFWNQPQHF
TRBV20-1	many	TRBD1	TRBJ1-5	TGCAGTGCTAGAGTCCCGGGACAGTTGAGGGGCAATCAGCCCCAGCATTTT	CSARVPGQLRGNQPQHF
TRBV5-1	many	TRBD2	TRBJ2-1	TGCGCCAGCAGCACCCGGACTAGTGTCTACAATGAGCAGTTCTTC	CASSTRTSVYNEQFF
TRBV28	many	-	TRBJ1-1	TGTGCCAGCAGTCGTGGAGGGAGTGTCGACGCTGAAGCTTTCTTT	CASSRGGSVDAEAFF
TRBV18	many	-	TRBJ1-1	TGTGCCAGCTCCGAGCTGAACACTGAAGCTTTCTTT	CASSELNTEAFF
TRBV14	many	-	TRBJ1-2	TGTGCCAGCAGCCTTACCCGTACCTATGGCTACACCTTC	CASSLTRTYGYTF
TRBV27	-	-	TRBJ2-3	TGTGCCAGCAGTTTCCTCCTCCTAATATATACGCAGTATTTT	CASSFLLLIYTQYF
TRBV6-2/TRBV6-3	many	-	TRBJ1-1	TGTGCCAGCAGTCTAACAGGGCTCGCTGAAGCTTTCTTT	CASSLTGLAEAFF
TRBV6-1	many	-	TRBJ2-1	TGTGCCAGCAGTACAGCTAGCTCCTACAATGAGCAGTTCTTC	CASSTASSYNEQFF
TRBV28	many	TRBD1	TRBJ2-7	TGTGCCAGCAGTCCATCCGGGGGACAGGGCCTCGAGCAGTACTTC	CASSPSGGQGLEQYF
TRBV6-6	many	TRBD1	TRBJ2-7	TGTGCCAGCAGTTACTCGGACAGGGGGAGTTACGAGCAGTACTTC	CASSYSDRGSYEQYF
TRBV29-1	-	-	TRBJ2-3	TGCGGCGTTGAAGCCCCATGGGCAGGGAGCACAGATACGCAGTATTTT	CGVEAPWAGSTDTQYF
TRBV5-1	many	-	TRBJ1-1	TGCGCCAGCAGCTTGAAGGTGGACACTGAAGCTTTCTTT	CASSLKVDTEAFF